This T cell receptor (beta chain) was retrieved from a study of human T cells and chemical hapten exposure. Turning to the study itself: Slight volume differences across pooled libraries mainly accounted for varying per-sample TCR yields. Study results and limitations: Sensitizing with DPC caused no change in TCRs above 1 in 1000 frequency.

In the authors' workflow: TCR counts had a median of about 92,000 per sample and spanned roughly 20,000 to 750,000. TCRdb re-derived calls from the RACE reads in MiXCR, one entry per CDR3 protein. It is TCRdb's table, rather than the study itself, that gives the V and J calls and clone size. The sample lists around 360,000 distinct CDR3 sequences, roughly 6.3% seen once, with under 7% in the top ten. Time point here: patch test 2, 6 weeks after DPC sensitization. The sample's treatment: therapeutic diphenylcyclopropenone sensitization with weekly scalp DPC. The table lists this clonotype with a few counts. The antigen remains undetermined. With 5 bases removed from V and 2 bases from J, the gap between germline ends came to 8 bases. This CDR3 comprises 13 residues. The germline CDR1 and CDR2 sequences are SGHDN and FVKESK.

Sample: whole blood, taken in connection with sensitization to the hapten diphenylcyclopropenone (DPC). This chain connects TRBV14 to TRBJ2-3, with D perhaps given as TRBD1 or TRBD2 (6 bases each). This receptor was obtained from a woman aged 18-35 years with alopecia areata. Some clones in this sample may be carry-over from other donors' samples. CDR3 sequence (DNA): TGTGCCAGCAGCAGGGGGGCCACAGATACGCAGTATTTT. Translating it yields CASSRGATDTQYF.